Listed below are T cell receptor beta chains from one sample, sequenced in a study of T-cell reconstitution after alpha-beta-depleted transplantation in children. MiXCR, run by TCRdb on the PCR reads, gives a single entry per CDR3 protein. The sample has about 440,000 distinct CDR3 sequences, roughly 43% seen once. The specimen comprised PBMCs, sampled before TCRalphabeta/CD19-depleted stem cell transplant. Receptor source: a girl aged 2 to 10 with aplastic anemia, due to receive a stem cell transplant. The CDR3 runs from the conserved cysteine through the conserved F or W. A D gene is named only where the DNA matches it firmly. Some rows have no size entry. The others give once, few or many, or a class for an expanded clone.

size	V	D	J	DNA	CDR3
.	TRBV7-9	TRBD2	TRBJ2-1	TGTGCCAGCAGTTTTCCGGGACTAGCGGGAGGAGATGAGCAGTTCTTC	CASSFPGLAGGDEQFF
many	TRBV7-6	.	TRBJ2-7	TGTGCCAGCAGCCCCTCCGGGTCTGCCTACGAGCAGTACTTC	CASSPSGSAYEQYF
.	TRBV7-3	.	TRBJ2-7	TGTGCCAGCAGCTCATCGGGTGACCACGAGCAGTACTTC	CASSSSGDHEQYF
.	TRBV5-1	.	TRBJ2-7	TGCGCCAGCAGCTTGGAAGTTTTTAAGTTCGAGCAGTACTTC	CASSLEVFKFEQYF
.	TRBV3-1	.	TRBJ2-5	TGTGCCAGCAGCCGATCATCTGAGACCCAGTACTTC	CASSRSSETQYF
.	TRBV29-1	.	TRBJ2-7	TGCAGCGTTCAACAGGGTTACGAGCAGTACTTC	CSVQQGYEQYF
many	TRBV7-2	TRBD1	TRBJ1-1	TGTGCCAGCAGCTTAGGCCCCGGGACAGGGAACACTGAAGCTTTCTTT	CASSLGPGTGNTEAFF
many	TRBV5-5	TRBD1	TRBJ2-5	TGTGCCAGCAGCTTTGATGGACAGGGACAAGAGACCCAGTACTTC	CASSFDGQGQETQYF
.	TRBV5-1	TRBD1	TRBJ1-4	TGCGCCAGCAGTGTTTTGACAGGGGCCGAAAAACTGTTTTTT	CASSVLTGAEKLFF
.	TRBV7-3	TRBD2	TRBJ2-1	TGTGCCAGGCCTGTGGGACTAGCAGGCAATGAGCAGTTCTTC	CARPVGLAGNEQFF
many	TRBV5-1	.	TRBJ1-1	TGCGCCAGCAGCTTGGTATACGGGAACACTGAAGCTTTCTTT	CASSLVYGNTEAFF
.	TRBV5-1	.	TRBJ2-2	TGCGCCAGCACCCGTAGCGGTTCGACCGGGGAGCTGTTTTTT	CASTRSGSTGELFF
.	TRBV9	.	TRBJ2-3	TGTGCCAGCAGCGTAGAGTACACAGATACGCAGTATTTT	CASSVEYTDTQYF
.	TRBV18	TRBD1	TRBJ2-1	TGTGCCAGCTCACCGCGACAGGGGACAGGCAATGAGCAGTTCTTC	CASSPRQGTGNEQFF
.	TRBV6-1	.	TRBJ2-7	TGTGCCAGCACCAAAGCTGCCAACATAAACGATCCCCACGAGCAGTACTTC	CASTKAANINDPHEQYF
once	TRBV20-1	.	TRBJ2-1	TGCAGTGCAGCTGGTATCGGGATTACCCCCTACAATGAGCAGTTCTTC	CSAAGIGITPYNEQFF
.	TRBV18	.	TRBJ2-3	TGTGCCAGCTCACCACCGGAGGGCCTGCGTCTGGATACGCAGTATTTT	CASSPPEGLRLDTQYF
.	TRBV7-8	TRBD1	TRBJ1-2	TGTGCCAGCAGCTTAGGGGACAGGGTACGCAAGAGGCTCTATGGCTACACCTTC	CASSLGDRVRKRLYGYTF
few	TRBV4-3	.	TRBJ2-7	TGCGCCAGCAGCCAAGAGCAGGGTCCCCACGAGCAGTACTTC	CASSQEQGPHEQYF
.	TRBV7-9	TRBD2	TRBJ2-7	TGTGCCAGCAGCCCCGGGACTAGCGGGAAGGGGACCTACGAGCAGTACTTC	CASSPGTSGKGTYEQYF
.	TRBV7-2	.	TRBJ1-5	TGTGCCAGCAGCCTCCAATCGGGGAGCACTCACCCCCAGCATTTT	CASSLQSGSTHPQHF
few	TRBV7-2	TRBD2	TRBJ2-1	TGTGCCAGCAGCTTAGAAGGACTAGCGGGGATTGAGCAGTTCTTC	CASSLEGLAGIEQFF
.	TRBV20-1	.	TRBJ1-1	TGCAGTGCTAGAATGGGGATCACTGAAGCTTTCTTT	CSARMGITEAFF
.	TRBV29-1	.	TRBJ1-3	TGCAGCACTGGGGAGGGAAACACCATATATTTT	CSTGEGNTIYF
.	TRBV12-3/TRBV12-4	.	TRBJ1-2	TGTGCCAGCAGTCCCCCGACGGGTAACTATGGCTACACCTTC	CASSPPTGNYGYTF